This T cell receptor (beta chain) originates from a study of a mutant IDH1 vaccine in newly diagnosed glioma. Method: immunoSEQ multiplex PCR; TCRdb's copy keeps in-frame clones and lacks some. Of tens of thousands of clones in the sample, approximately 85% were seen once. The CDR3 runs 16 residues. From germline, CDR1 is LNHNV and CDR2 YYDKDF (reference sequence). With 1 base removed from V and 2 bases from J, the gap between germline ends came to 14 bases. With regard to this clone: Its antigen remains unidentified.

Noted time point: week 23, last vaccination. What each vaccine dose contained was 300 ug of mutant IDH1 20-mer peptide, accompanied by topical imiquimod. The sequencing used PBMCs, collected from a glioma patient whose treatment included an IDH1 peptide vaccine. The TCR sequence derives from a woman aged 45-65 years with glioma. V gene TRBV15 combines with J gene TRBJ1-2, with TRBD1 as a possible D gene (5 bases). In nucleotides, the CDR3 is TGTGCCACCAGCAGAGCATCAGGGCGTCAGAACTATGGCTACACCTTC. Translated, it gives CATSRASGRQNYGYTF.